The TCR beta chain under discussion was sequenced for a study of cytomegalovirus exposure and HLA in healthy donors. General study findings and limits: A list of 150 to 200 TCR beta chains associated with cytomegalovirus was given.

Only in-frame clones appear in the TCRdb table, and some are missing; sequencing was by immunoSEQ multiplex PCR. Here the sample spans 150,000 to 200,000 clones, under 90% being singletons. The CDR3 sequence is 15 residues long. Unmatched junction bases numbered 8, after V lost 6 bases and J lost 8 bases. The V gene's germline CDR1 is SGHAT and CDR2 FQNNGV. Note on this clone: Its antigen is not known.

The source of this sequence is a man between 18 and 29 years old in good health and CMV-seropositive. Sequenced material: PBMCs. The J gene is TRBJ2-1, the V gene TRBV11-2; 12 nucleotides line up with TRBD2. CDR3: CASRPPGLAGDEQFF. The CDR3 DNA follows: TGTGCCAGCAGACCCCCGGGACTAGCGGGTGATGAGCAGTTCTTC. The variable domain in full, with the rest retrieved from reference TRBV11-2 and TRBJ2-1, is EAGVAQSPRYKIIEKRQSVAFWCNPISGHATLYWYQQILGQGPKLLIQFQNNGVVDDSQLPKDRFSAERLKGVDSTLKIQPAKLEDSAVYLCASRPPGLAGDEQFFGPGTRLTVL.